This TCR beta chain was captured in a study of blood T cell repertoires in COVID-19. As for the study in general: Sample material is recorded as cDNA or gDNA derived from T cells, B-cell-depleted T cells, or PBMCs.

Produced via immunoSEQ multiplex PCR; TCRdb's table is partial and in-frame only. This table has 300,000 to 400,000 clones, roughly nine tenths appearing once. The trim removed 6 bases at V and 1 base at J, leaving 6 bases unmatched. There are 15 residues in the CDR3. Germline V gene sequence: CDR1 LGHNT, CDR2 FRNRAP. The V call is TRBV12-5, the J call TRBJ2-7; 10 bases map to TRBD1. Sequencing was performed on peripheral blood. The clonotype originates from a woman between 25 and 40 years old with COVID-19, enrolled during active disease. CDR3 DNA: TGTGCTAGTGGCCTGGGACAGGGGATTTCCTACGAGCAGTACTTC. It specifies CASGLGQGISYEQYF.